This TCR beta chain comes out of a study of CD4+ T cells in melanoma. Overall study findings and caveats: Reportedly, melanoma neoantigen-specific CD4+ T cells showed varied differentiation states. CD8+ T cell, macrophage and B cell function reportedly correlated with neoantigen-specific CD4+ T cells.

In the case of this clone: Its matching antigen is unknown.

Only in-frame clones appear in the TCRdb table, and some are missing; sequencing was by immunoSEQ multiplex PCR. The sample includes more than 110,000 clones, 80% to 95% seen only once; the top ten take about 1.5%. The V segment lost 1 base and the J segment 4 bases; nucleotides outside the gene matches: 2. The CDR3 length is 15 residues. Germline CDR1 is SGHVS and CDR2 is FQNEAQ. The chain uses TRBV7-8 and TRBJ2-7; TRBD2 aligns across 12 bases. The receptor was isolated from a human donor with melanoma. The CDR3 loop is CASSLVTSGGYEQYF. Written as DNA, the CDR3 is TGTGCCAGCAGCTTAGTGACTAGCGGGGGATACGAGCAGTACTTC.